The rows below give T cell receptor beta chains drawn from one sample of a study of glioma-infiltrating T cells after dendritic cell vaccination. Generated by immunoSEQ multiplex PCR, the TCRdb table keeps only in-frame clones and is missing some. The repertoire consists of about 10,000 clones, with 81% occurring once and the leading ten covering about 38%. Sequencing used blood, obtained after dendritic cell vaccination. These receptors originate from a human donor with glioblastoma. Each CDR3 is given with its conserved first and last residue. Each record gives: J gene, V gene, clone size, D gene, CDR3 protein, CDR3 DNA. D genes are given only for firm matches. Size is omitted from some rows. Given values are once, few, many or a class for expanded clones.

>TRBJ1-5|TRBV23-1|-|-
CASSQCTDNQPQHF
TGCGCCAGCAGTCAATGTACAGACAATCAGCCCCAGCATTTT
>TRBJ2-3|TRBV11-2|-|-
CASSSRHLAGDTQYF
TGTGCCAGCAGCTCAAGACACCTTGCCGGAGATACGCAGTATTTT
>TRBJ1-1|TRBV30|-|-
CAAARGHLNTEAFF
TGTGCCGCCGCAAGGGGACACTTGAACACTGAAGCTTTCTTT
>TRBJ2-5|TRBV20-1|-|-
CSARGETQYF
TGCAGTGCCAGGGGTGAGACCCAGTACTTC
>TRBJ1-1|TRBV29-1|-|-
CSVLEGSNTEAFF
TGCAGCGTTCTGGAGGGGTCGAACACTGAAGCTTTCTTT
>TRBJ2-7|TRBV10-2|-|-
CASSSLDRIYEQYF
TGTGCCAGCAGTTCTCTCGACAGAATCTACGAGCAGTACTTC
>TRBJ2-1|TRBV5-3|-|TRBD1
CARSYRGQAGNNEQFF
TGTGCCAGAAGTTATAGGGGACAGGCTGGAAACAATGAGCAGTTCTTC
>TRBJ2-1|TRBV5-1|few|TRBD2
CASSFLAGGADEQFF
TGCGCCAGCAGCTTCCTAGCGGGAGGAGCCGATGAGCAGTTCTTC
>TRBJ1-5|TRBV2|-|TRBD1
CASSEALGQGNQPQHF
TGTGCCAGCAGTGAAGCGCTTGGACAGGGGAATCAGCCCCAGCATTTT
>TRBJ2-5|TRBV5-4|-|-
CASSSDSQTLGTQYF
TGTGCCAGCAGCTCGGACTCTCAAACCCTCGGGACCCAGTACTTC
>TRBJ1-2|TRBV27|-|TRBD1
CASSLTGNYGYTF
TGTGCCAGCAGTTTGACAGGGAACTATGGCTACACCTTC
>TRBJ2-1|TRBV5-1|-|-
CASTNPSDNNEQFF
TGCGCCAGCACAAATCCTTCTGACAACAATGAGCAGTTCTTC
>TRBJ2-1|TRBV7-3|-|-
CASSLGGRGEQFF
TGTGCCAGCAGCTTGGGTGGGCGGGGTGAGCAGTTCTTC
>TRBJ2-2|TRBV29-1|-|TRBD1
CSVEARGTGELFF
TGCAGCGTTGAAGCCAGGGGGACCGGGGAGCTGTTTTTT
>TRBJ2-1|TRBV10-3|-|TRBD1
CAINEGPGTGRNEQFF
TGTGCCATAAACGAGGGGCCCGGGACAGGGAGAAATGAGCAGTTCTTC
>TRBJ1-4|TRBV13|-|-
CASSLGGGGGEKLFF
TGTGCCAGCAGCTTAGGCGGCGGGGGCGGAGAAAAACTGTTTTTT
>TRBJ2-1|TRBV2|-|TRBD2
CASSEAGLAREQFF
TGTGCCAGCAGTGAGGCAGGACTAGCACGTGAGCAGTTCTTC
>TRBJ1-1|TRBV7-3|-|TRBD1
CASSPNPRGDTEAFF
TGTGCCAGCAGCCCCAACCCCAGGGGGGACACTGAAGCTTTCTTT
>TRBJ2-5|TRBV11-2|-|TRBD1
CASSLGDRGDETQYF
TGTGCCAGCAGCTTAGGAGACAGGGGAGACGAGACCCAGTACTTC
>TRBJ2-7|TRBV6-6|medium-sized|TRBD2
CASSHVYSGRTYEQYF
TGTGCCAGCAGCCACGTGTATAGCGGGAGAACCTACGAGCAGTACTTC
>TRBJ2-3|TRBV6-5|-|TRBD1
CASTGQGDADTQYF
TGTGCCAGCACGGGACAGGGGGATGCAGATACGCAGTATTTT
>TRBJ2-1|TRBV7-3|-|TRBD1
CASSRQGMVAGPIYNEQFF
TGTGCCAGCAGCAGACAGGGGATGGTGGCGGGACCTATCTACAATGAGCAGTTCTTC
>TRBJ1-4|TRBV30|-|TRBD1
CAWGGTGNEKLFF
TGTGCCTGGGGGGGGACAGGGAATGAAAAACTGTTTTTT
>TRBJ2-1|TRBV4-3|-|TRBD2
CASSQVFSSGISSYNEQFF
TGCGCCAGCAGCCAAGTTTTTAGTAGCGGGATCAGCTCCTACAATGAGCAGTTCTTC